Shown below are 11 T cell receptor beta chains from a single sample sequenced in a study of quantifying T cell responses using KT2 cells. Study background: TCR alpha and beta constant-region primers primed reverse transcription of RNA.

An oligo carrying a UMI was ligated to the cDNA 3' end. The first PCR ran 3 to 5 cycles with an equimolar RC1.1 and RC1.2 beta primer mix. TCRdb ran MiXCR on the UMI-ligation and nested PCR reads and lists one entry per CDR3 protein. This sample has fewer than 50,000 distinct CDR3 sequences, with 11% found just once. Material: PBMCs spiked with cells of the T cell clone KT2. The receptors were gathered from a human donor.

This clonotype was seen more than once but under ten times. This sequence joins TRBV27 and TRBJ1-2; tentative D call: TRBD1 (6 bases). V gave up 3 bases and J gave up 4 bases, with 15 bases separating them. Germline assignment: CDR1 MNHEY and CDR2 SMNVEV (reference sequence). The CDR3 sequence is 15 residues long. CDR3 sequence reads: CASSFISDRSYGYTF. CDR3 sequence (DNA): TGTGCCAGCAGTTTTATCAGCGACAGGAGCTATGGCTACACCTTC.

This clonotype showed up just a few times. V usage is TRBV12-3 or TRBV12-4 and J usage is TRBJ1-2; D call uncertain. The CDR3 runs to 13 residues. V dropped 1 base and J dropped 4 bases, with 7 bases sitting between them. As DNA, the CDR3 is TGTGCCAGCAGTTTAGGAGGGCCCTATGGCTACACCTTC. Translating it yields CASSLGGPYGYTF.

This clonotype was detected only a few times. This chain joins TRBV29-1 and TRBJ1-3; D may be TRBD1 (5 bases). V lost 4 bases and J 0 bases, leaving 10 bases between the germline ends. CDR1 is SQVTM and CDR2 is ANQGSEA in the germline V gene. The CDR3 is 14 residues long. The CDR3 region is CSVGDGISGNTIYF. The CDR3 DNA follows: TGCAGCGTTGGGGACGGAATCTCTGGAAACACCATATATTTT.

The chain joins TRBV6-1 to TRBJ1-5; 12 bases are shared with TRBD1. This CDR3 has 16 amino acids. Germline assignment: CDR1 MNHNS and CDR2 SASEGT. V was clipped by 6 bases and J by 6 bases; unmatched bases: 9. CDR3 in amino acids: CASSRGGQGAIQPQHF. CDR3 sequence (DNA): TGTGCCAGCAGCCGGGGGGGACAGGGGGCGATTCAGCCCCAGCATTTT.

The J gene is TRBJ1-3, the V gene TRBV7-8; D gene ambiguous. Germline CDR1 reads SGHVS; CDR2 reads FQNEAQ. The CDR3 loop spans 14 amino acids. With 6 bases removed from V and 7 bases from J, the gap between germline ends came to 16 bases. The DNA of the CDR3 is TGTGCCAGCAGAGGCCGGGCAGACCGGAACACCATATATTTT. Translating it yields CASRGRADRNTIYF.

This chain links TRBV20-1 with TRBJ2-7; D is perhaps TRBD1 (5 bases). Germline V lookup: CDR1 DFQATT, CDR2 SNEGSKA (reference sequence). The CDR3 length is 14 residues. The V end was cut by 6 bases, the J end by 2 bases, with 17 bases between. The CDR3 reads CSAKSQRQTYEQYF. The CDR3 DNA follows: TGCAGTGCCAAGAGCCAGCGACAGACCTACGAGCAGTACTTC.

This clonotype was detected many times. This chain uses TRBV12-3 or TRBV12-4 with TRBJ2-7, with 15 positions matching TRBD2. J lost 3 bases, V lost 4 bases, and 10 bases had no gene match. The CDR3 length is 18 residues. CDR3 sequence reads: CASSWRTSGRAPLYEQYF. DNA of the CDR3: TGTGCCAGCAGTTGGAGGACTAGCGGGAGGGCTCCTCTCTACGAGCAGTACTTC.

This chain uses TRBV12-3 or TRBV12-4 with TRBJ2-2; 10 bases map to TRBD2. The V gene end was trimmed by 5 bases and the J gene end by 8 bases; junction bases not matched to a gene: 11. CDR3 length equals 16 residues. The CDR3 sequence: CASSRIAGGRFGELFF. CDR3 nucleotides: TGTGCCAGCAGTCGAATAGCGGGAGGAAGGTTTGGGGAGCTGTTTTTT.

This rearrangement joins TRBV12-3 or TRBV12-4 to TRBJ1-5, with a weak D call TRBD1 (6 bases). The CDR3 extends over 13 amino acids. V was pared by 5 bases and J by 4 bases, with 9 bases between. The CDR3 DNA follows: TGTGCCAGCAGTCCAGACAGGAATCAGCCCCAGCATTTT. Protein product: CASSPDRNQPQHF.

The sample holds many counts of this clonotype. The CDR3 sequence is CASSQGTVTDTQYF. CDR3 sequence (DNA): TGTGCCAGCAGCCAAGGGACTGTCACAGATACGCAGTATTTT. The chain employs TRBV3-1 and TRBJ2-3, with a weak D call TRBD2 (5 bases). Germline values: CDR1 LGHDT, CDR2 YNNKEL (reference sequence). This CDR3 has 14 residues. V was cut by 1 base and J by 2 bases, with 7 bases left in between.

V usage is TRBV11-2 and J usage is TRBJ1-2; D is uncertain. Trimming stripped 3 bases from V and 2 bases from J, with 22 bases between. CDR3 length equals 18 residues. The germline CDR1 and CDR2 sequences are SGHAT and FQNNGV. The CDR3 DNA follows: TGTGCCAGCAGCTTTTTTACGTGGGCGCCCTCGGACAACTATGGCTACACCTTC. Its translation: CASSFFTWAPSDNYGYTF.